This T cell receptor beta chain was observed in a study of OX40 agonist ivuxolimab in advanced cancers. TCRdb's table, derived via immunoSEQ multiplex PCR, lists solely in-frame clones and lacks some. This sample has over 45,000 clones, with about 86% found just once. The CDR3 spans 13 residues. From germline, CDR1 is LNHDA and CDR2 SQIVND (reference sequence). Trimming cost V 2 bases and J 0 bases, with 2 bases left between them. The receptor was derived from an adult with an advanced solid tumor such as melanoma, head and neck, liver or kidney cancer. The source was CD4+ or CD8+ T cells sorted from blood, collected in a trial of the OX40 agonist ivuxolimab. The chain carries TRBV19 and TRBJ2-1, with D uncertain. Here the CDR3 DNA reads TGTGCCAGTAGTATACGCTCCTACAATGAGCAGTTCTTC. Protein sequence: CASSIRSYNEQFF.